Each of the 22 T cell receptor beta chains below was sequenced from the same sample in a study of read filtering for tumor transcriptome and immune sequencing. From 300 to 450 ng of RNA, a library with molecular barcoded alpha/delta and beta/gamma adaptors was made. TCRdb passed the reads through MiXCR, listing each CDR3 protein once. The sample records about 57,000 distinct CDR3 sequences, less than 25% being singletons. Sequencing input: a population of CD138-negative cells sorted from bone marrow. These receptors all stem from a donor aged 40 or older with multiple myeloma.

This clonotype was detected once. A much larger clone sits a single nucleotide away, making a read error possible. V is TRBV6-1 and J is TRBJ2-3, with a weak D call TRBD1 (6 bases). Germline V gene data show CDR1 as MNHNS and CDR2 as SASEGT. The CDR3 contains 14 residues. The ends were cut back, 11 bases at V and 1 base at J, with 16 bases in the middle. CDR3 bases: TGTGCCGGCAACGAACCAGGGGGCACAGATACGCAGTATTTT. Translated, it gives CAGNEPGGTDTQYF.

This clonotype has ten or more counts. In DNA form, the CDR3 reads TGTGCCAGCAGCTTAGCGATCGGGAGTACTGAAGCTTTCTTT. Protein product: CASSLAIGSTEAFF. The genes are TRBV7-6 and TRBJ1-1, with unresolved D. V dropped 0 bases and J dropped 5 bases, with 10 bases sitting between them. Per germline, CDR1 SGHVS and CDR2 FNYEAQ. The CDR3 runs 14 residues.

The genes are TRBV20-1 and TRBJ2-3; 12 positions agree with TRBD2. The germline V gene has CDR1 DFQATT and CDR2 SNEGSKA (reference sequence). CDR3 length: 15 residues. J gave up 3 bases and V 1 base, and 2 bases lay outside the gene matches. The CDR3: CSARGLAGATDTQYF. CDR3 bases: TGCAGTGCTAGAGGACTAGCGGGAGCGACAGATACGCAGTATTTT.

The genes are TRBV20-1 and TRBJ2-2; perhaps TRBD1 as D (6 bases). Looked up from germline, CDR1 is DFQATT and CDR2 is SNEGSKA (reference sequence). Trimming removed 4 bases at V and 6 bases at J, with 9 bases between. The CDR3 length is 12 residues. The CDR3 is CSAMDRPGELFF. The CDR3, as DNA: TGCAGTGCTATGGACAGACCCGGGGAGCTGTTTTTT.

This clonotype was counted many times. The V and J genes are TRBV5-1 and TRBJ2-1, with 11 bases that match TRBD1. The CDR3 covers 17 residues. The germline CDR1 and CDR2 sequences are SGHRS and YFSETQ. V lost 3 bases, J lost 5 bases, and 10 bases stayed unmatched. The CDR3 region is CASSSADRGLHHNEQFF. DNA of the CDR3: TGCGCCAGCAGCTCGGCGGACAGGGGGCTCCATCACAATGAGCAGTTCTTC.

This clonotype was detected ten times or more. The gene calls are TRBV29-1 and TRBJ2-3; a weak D match, TRBD2 (5 bases). The germline CDR1 and CDR2 sequences are SQVTM and ANQGSEA. The CDR3 covers 16 residues. V was clipped by 0 bases and J by 6 bases, with 19 bases between them. CDR3 DNA: TGCAGCGTTGAAGATAGAATGAGAGGGCCGAGGGATACGCAGTATTTT. Amino acid sequence: CSVEDRMRGPRDTQYF.

Ten or more counts support this clonotype. The V gene is TRBV12-3 or TRBV12-4, the J gene TRBJ2-2; 10 nucleotides align to TRBD1. The CDR3 is 15 residues long. V shed 5 bases and J 7 bases; nucleotides not matched to a gene: 7. CDR3 nucleotides: TGTGCCAGCAGTACCCGACAGGGGGCCGGCGGGGAGCTGTTTTTT. This codes for CASSTRQGAGGELFF.

The rearrangement joins TRBV19 to TRBJ2-1, with 7 positions matching TRBD1. CDR1 and CDR2 from the germline V gene are LNHDA and SQIVND (reference sequence). V shed 2 bases and J 0 bases; nucleotides not matched to a gene: 4. The CDR3 has 16 residues. The CDR3 coding sequence is TGTGCCAGTAGTATACGGCGACAGGGCTCCTACAATGAGCAGTTCTTC. This translates into CASSIRRQGSYNEQFF.

V and J are TRBV19 and TRBJ1-5; D is unclear. V was pared by 3 bases and J by 4 bases, with 10 bases between. The germline CDR1 and CDR2 sequences are LNHDA and SQIVND (reference sequence). The CDR3 is 14 amino acids. CDR3 nucleotides: TGTGCCAGTAGTATGGAGGGTCATAATCAGCCCCAGCATTTT. Amino acids: CASSMEGHNQPQHF.

The CDR3 sequence is CASSGAGSTDTQYF. In DNA form, the CDR3 reads TGCGCCAGCAGTGGAGCGGGGAGCACAGATACGCAGTATTTT. The J gene is TRBJ2-3, the V gene TRBV5-1; 7 bases are a match to TRBD2. The CDR3 is 14 amino acids. The junction had 3 bases not matched to a gene; V was cut back by 5 bases and J by 0 bases. Germline V gene data show CDR1 as SGHRS and CDR2 as YFSETQ.

This clonotype was counted ten times or more. The chain couples TRBV2 to TRBJ2-6, with 8 positions matching TRBD1. V was pared by 6 bases and J by 4 bases, with 2 bases of the junction left unmatched. The CDR3 length is 14 residues. Germline V CDR1 and CDR2: SNHLY, FYNNEI. CDR3 sequence reads: CASRTGAGANVLTF. CDR3 nucleotides: TGTGCCAGCAGGACAGGGGCCGGGGCCAACGTCCTGACTTTC.

This clonotype has a count of ten or more. The V gene is TRBV12-3 or TRBV12-4, the J gene TRBJ1-6, with D hard to call. Trimming pared 2 bases from V and 6 bases from J, leaving 11 bases between. The CDR3 is 15 residues long. CDR3 sequence (DNA): TGTGCCAGCAGTTTACGGGCTCTCTCTAATTCACCCCTCCACTTT. The encoded protein is CASSLRALSNSPLHF.

This clonotype was counted many times. The chain combines TRBV3-1 with TRBJ2-6; D is perhaps TRBD1 (7 bases). The CDR3 extends over 17 amino acids. V was cut by 0 bases and J by 0 bases, with 9 bases left in between. The V gene's germline CDR1 is LGHDT and CDR2 YNNKEL (reference sequence). The CDR3 nucleotides read TGTGCCAGCAGCCAAGACAGGGGGGTCTCTGGGGCCAACGTCCTGACTTTC. This encodes CASSQDRGVSGANVLTF.

In the case of this clonotype: A much more abundant neighbour one base away suggests this may be a read error. The chain links TRBV2 to TRBJ2-2; 9 nucleotides match TRBD1. Looked up from germline, CDR1 is SNHLY and CDR2 is FYNNEI. The CDR3 length is 16 residues. V shed 0 bases and J 3 bases; nucleotides not matched to a gene: 2. CDR3 protein: CASSEAGTGYTGELFF. For the CDR3, the DNA is TGTGCCAGCAGTGAAGCCGGGACAGGGTACACCGGGGAGCTGTTTTTT.

The rearrangement joins TRBV19 to TRBJ1-4; possibly TRBD1 for D (6 bases). The germline gives CDR1 LNHDA, CDR2 SQIVND (reference sequence). This CDR3 has 14 residues. Trimming pared 9 bases from V and 8 bases from J, leaving 19 bases between. The CDR3: CASRAGAQREKLFF. CDR3 DNA: TGTGCCAGCCGGGCAGGGGCGCAACGGGAAAAACTGTTTTTT.

This clonotype was detected a few times. The chain recombines TRBV5-1 with TRBJ2-1, with TRBD2 identical over 7 bases. This CDR3 spans 15 amino acids. V was pared by 4 bases and J by 5 bases, with 9 bases of the junction left unmatched. From germline, CDR1 is SGHRS and CDR2 YFSETQ. The CDR3 sequence: CASSPGTISNNEQFF. The DNA of the CDR3 is TGCGCCAGCAGCCCAGGGACTATTTCAAACAATGAGCAGTTCTTC.

This clonotype was counted at least ten times. CDR3 sequence reads: CASSLGGQGYEQYF. CDR3 DNA sequence: TGCGCCAGCAGCTTGGGGGGACAGGGCTACGAGCAGTACTTC. The chain recombines TRBV5-1 with TRBJ2-7; 9 bases match TRBD1. This CDR3 is built from 14 residues. V dropped 0 bases and J dropped 3; count of bases not matched to a gene: 1. The germline CDR1 and CDR2 sequences are SGHRS and YFSETQ.

This clonotype was seen repeatedly, ten times or more. The rearrangement joins TRBV5-4 to TRBJ2-7, with 7 bases that match TRBD2. Trimming cost V 4 bases and J 0 bases; bases outside gene matches: 4. Germline-derived CDR1 and CDR2 are SGHNT and YYREEE (reference sequence). The CDR3 totals 14 residues. The CDR3 reads CASSRSGSSYEQYF. CDR3 DNA sequence: TGTGCCAGCAGCCGTAGCGGGTCCTCCTACGAGCAGTACTTC.

At least ten counts were recorded for this clonotype. The chain couples TRBV27 to TRBJ1-1, with TRBD1 identical over 9 bases. This CDR3 spans 14 amino acids. J was trimmed by 1 base and V by 6 bases; bases with no gene match: 3. The germline CDR1 and CDR2 sequences are MNHEY and SMNVEV (reference sequence). CDR3 loop: CASRWTGENTEAFF. CDR3 sequence (DNA): TGTGCCAGCAGATGGACAGGGGAGAACACTGAAGCTTTCTTT.

The V call is TRBV7-6, the J call TRBJ2-5; D may be TRBD2 (7 bases). Trimming removed 1 base from V and 5 bases from J, with 14 bases in between. CDR3 length: 15 amino acids. Germline assignment: CDR1 SGHVS and CDR2 FNYEAQ. For the CDR3, the DNA is TGTGCCAGCAGCTTAGGAGGGGGGGATGTCGAGACCCAGTACTTC. Protein sequence: CASSLGGGDVETQYF.

In this sample, this clonotype turned up many times. The chain links TRBV7-9 to TRBJ1-1, with 7 nucleotides matching TRBD1. J was trimmed by 7 bases and V by 5 bases; bases with no gene match: 1. The germline V gene has CDR1 SEHNR and CDR2 FQNEAQ (reference sequence). This CDR3 comprises 11 residues. CDR3 amino acids: CASSRQGEAFF. DNA of the CDR3: TGTGCCAGCAGCCGACAGGGTGAAGCTTTCTTT.

This clonotype is medium-sized (0.01 to 0.1%). The chain couples TRBV20-1 to TRBJ2-3; 9 positions agree with TRBD2. V lost 5 bases and J lost 6; bases outside the gene matches: 9. Germline V gene lookup returns CDR1 DFQATT and CDR2 SNEGSKA (reference sequence). This CDR3 has 14 amino acids. The CDR3 DNA reads as TGCAGTGCTCCGGGCGGGGGGGCATCTGATACGCAGTATTTT. Its translation is CSAPGGGASDTQYF.